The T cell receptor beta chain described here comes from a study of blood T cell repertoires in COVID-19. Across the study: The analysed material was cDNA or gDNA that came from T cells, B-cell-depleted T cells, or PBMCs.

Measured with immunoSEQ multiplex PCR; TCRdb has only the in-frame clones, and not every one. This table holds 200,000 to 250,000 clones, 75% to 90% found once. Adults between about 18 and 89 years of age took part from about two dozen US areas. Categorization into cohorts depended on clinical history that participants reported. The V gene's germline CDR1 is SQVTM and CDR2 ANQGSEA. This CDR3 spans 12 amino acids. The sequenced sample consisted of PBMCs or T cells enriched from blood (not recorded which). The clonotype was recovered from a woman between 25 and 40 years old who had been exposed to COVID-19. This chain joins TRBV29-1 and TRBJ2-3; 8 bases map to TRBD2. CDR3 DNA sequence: TGCAGTGTTCGTAGCGGGGCATATACGCAGTATTTT. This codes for CSVRSGAYTQYF.